This T cell receptor (beta chain) comes out of a study of CD8+CD57+ T cells in acquired aplastic anemia. For this clonotype: One junction end disagrees with the germline gene, perhaps due to a read error.

Genomic DNA templated the TCR beta VDJ and CDR3 profiling. Via MiXCR, TCRdb re-called the reads, giving one row per CDR3 protein. The sample contains approximately 270,000 distinct CDR3 sequences, 55% to 60% of which appear only once. The receptor's source is a human donor with severe aplastic anemia or a healthy control (not recorded which). The sequenced material came from sorted CD4+, CD8+, or CD8+CD57+ T cells (not recorded which) from PBMCs.

CDR3: CASTDQQRELFF. The DNA of the CDR3 is TGCGCCAGCACAGATCAGCAGCGGGAGCTGTTTTTT. The chain employs TRBV2 and TRBJ2-2; no reliable D call. The germline V gene has CDR1 SNHLY and CDR2 FYNNEI. The CDR3 loop spans 12 amino acids.